Sequencing of this T cell receptor (beta chain) was carried out in a study of T-cell memory formation after mild COVID-19. This clonotype has a handful of counts. TCRdb ran MiXCR on the 5' RACE reads and lists one entry per CDR3 protein. This sample has 350,000 to 400,000 distinct CDR3 sequences; 13% to 15% occur once, and the top ten carry around a fifth. This CDR3 region has 15 residues. The germline V gene encodes CDR1 DFQATT and CDR2 SNEGSKA (reference sequence). J lost 5 bases, V lost 2 bases, and 12 bases had no gene match. Specimen: PBMCs or a T cell subset sorted from them (not recorded which). The V gene is TRBV20-1, the J gene TRBJ2-7, with 7 bases fitting TRBD2. This clonotype was sampled from a man between 18 and 35 years old who had mild COVID-19 (a few samples of this study predate the infection). Cell type and time point are not known. The CDR3 is CSARNSGGRFDEQYF. The CDR3 nucleotides are TGCAGTGCTAGAAATTCGGGGGGACGGTTCGACGAGCAGTACTTC.